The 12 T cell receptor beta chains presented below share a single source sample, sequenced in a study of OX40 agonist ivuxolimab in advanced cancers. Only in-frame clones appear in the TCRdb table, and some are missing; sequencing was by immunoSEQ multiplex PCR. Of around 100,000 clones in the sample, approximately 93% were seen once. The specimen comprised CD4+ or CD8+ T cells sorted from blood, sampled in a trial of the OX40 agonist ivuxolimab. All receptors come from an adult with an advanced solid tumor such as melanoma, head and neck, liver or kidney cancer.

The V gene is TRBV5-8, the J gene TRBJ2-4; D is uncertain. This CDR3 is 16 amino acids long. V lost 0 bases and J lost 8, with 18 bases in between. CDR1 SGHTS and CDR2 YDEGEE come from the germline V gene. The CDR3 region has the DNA TGTGCCAGCAGCTTGGAGGCCATGGCCGTTGTGCACATTCAGTACTTC. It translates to CASSLEAMAVVHIQYF.

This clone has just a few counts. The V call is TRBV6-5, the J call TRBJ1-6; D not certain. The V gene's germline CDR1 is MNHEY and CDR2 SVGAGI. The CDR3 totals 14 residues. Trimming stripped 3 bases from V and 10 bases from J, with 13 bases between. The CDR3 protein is CASSYTSVGSPLHF. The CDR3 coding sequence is TGTGCCAGCAGTTATACGTCCGTAGGGTCACCCCTCCACTTT.

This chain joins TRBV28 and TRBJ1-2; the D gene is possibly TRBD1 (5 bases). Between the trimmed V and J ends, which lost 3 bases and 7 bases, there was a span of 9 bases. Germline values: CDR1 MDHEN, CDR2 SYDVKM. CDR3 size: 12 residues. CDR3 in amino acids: CASSFQQAGYTF. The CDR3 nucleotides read TGTGCCAGCAGTTTTCAACAGGCTGGCTACACCTTC.

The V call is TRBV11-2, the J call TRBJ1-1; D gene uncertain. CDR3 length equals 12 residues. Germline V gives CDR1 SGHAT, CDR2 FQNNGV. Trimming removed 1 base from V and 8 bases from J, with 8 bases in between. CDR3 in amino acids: CASSLVRLEAFF. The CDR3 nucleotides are TGTGCCAGCAGCTTAGTAAGGTTGGAAGCTTTCTTT.

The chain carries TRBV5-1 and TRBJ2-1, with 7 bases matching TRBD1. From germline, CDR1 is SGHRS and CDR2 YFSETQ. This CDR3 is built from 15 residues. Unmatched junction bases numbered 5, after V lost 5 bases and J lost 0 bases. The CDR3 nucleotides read TGCGCCAGCAGTCGGGACAGCAGCTCCTACAATGAGCAGTTCTTC. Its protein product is CASSRDSSSYNEQFF. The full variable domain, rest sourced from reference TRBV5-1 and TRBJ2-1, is KAGVTQTPRYLIKTRGQQVTLSCSPISGHRSVSWYQQTPGQGLQFLFEYFSETQRNKGNFPGRFSGRQFSNSRSEMNVSTLELGDSALYLCASSRDSSSYNEQFFGPGTRLTVL.

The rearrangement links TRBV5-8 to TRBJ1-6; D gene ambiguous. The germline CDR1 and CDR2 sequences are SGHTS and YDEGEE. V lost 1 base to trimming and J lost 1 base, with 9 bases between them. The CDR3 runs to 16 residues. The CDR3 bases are TGTGCCAGCAGCTTGCATGATAGATCCTATAATTCACCCCTCCACTTT. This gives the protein CASSLHDRSYNSPLHF.

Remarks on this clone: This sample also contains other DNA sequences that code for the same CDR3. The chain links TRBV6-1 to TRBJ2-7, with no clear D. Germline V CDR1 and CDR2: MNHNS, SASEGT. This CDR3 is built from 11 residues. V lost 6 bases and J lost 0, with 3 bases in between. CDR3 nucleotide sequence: TGTGCCAGCAGGGCCTCCTACGAGCAGTACTTC. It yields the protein CASRASYEQYF.

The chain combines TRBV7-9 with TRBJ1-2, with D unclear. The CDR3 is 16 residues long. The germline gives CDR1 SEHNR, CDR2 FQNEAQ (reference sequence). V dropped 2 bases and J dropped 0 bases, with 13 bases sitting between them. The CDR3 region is CASSLSGRPPNYGYTF. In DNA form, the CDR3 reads TGTGCCAGCAGCTTATCTGGCAGGCCTCCTAACTATGGCTACACCTTC.

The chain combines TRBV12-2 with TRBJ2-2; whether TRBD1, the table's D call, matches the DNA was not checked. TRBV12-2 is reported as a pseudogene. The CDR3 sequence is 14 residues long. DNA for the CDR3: TGTGCAAGTCGCTTAGGGACAGGATACGGGGAGCTGTTTTTT. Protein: CASRLGTGYGELFF.

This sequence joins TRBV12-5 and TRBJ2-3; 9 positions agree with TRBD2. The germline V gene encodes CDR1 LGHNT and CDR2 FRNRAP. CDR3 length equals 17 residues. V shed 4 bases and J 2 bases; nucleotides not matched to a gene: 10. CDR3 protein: CASGWSRGGGDTDTQYF. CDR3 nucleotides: TGTGCTAGTGGTTGGTCCCGAGGCGGGGGGGACACAGATACGCAGTATTTT.

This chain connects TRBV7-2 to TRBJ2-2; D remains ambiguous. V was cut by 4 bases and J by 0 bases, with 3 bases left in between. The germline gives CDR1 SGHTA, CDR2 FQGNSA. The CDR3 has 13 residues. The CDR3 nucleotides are TGTGCCAGCAGCTCCGCGAACACCGGGGAGCTGTTTTTT. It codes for CASSSANTGELFF. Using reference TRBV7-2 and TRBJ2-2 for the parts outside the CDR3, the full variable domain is GAGVSQSPSNKVTEKGKDVELRCDPISGHTALYWYRQSLGQGLEFLIYFQGNSAPDKSGLPSDRFSAERTGGSVSTLTIQRTQQEDSAVYLCASSSANTGELFFGEGSRLTVL.

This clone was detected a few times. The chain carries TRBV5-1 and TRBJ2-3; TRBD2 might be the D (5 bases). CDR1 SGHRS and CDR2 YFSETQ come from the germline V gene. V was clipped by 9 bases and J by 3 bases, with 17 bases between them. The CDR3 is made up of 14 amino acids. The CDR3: CATRRRGLTDTQYF. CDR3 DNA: TGCGCCACCCGCCGCCGGGGTCTAACAGATACGCAGTATTTT. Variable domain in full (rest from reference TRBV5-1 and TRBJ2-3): KAGVTQTPRYLIKTRGQQVTLSCSPISGHRSVSWYQQTPGQGLQFLFEYFSETQRNKGNFPGRFSGRQFSNSRSEMNVSTLELGDSALYLCATRRRGLTDTQYFGPGTRLTVL.